This entry is about one T cell receptor beta chain. Its antigen remains unknown. The data are from a study of T cell responses to AZD1222 COVID-19 vaccine. Germline CDR1 reads LNHDA; CDR2 reads SQIVND (reference sequence). The V end lost 6 bases, the J end lost 1 base, and 12 bases lay between the germline ends. The CDR3 has 14 residues. Using immunoSEQ multiplex PCR, the repertoire was profiled, and TCRdb retains in-frame clones only, with some absent. The sample contains 150,000 to 200,000 clones, around 93% of which appear only once. Overall study findings and caveats: Compared with day 0, the breadth and depth of the Spike-specific TCR repertoire rose significantly after two doses of AZD1222. Repertoires in all cases were sampled only once the peak T cell response had passed.

The specimen comprised peripheral blood, sampled 28 days after the second AZD1222 dose. This receptor was obtained from an adult who received the AZD1222 COVID-19 vaccine. The chain links TRBV19 to TRBJ1-1; a possible D gene is TRBD1 (6 bases). CDR3 sequence: CASRRRTENTEAFF. The CDR3 DNA sequence: TGTGCCAGTAGGAGGAGGACAGAGAACACTGAAGCTTTCTTT. The full variable domain, rest sourced from reference TRBV19 and TRBJ1-1, is DGGITQSPKYLFRKEGQNVTLSCEQNLNHDAMYWYRQDPGQGLRLIYYSQIVNDFQKGDIAEGYSVSREKKESFPLTVTSAQKNPTAFYLCASRRRTENTEAFFGQGTRLTVV.